One and the same sample provided the 13 T cell receptor beta chains below, sequenced in a study of identical twins (TCRdb year 2016). The method behind the library was 5' RACE. Sequencing took place on an Illumina HiSeq 2000. TCRdb trimmed public reads at Q25 via fastp, called clones via MiXCR and kept in-frame beta chains. Here each entry gathers all rows of one CDR3 protein and keeps the most common genes and DNA. The sample table contains some 630,000 distinct CDR3 sequences; only one count was recorded for about 7.6% of them. 1.5% to 2% of the sample is in the top ten clones. The sample also formed part of further work on yellow fever vaccine responses in identical twins.

The material sequenced was PBMCs. The source is a woman between 18 and 30 years old in good health.

The chain recombines TRBV29-1 with TRBJ1-2, with no clear D. CDR3 length equals 14 residues. The germline CDR1 and CDR2 sequences are SQVTM and ANQGSEA. Trimming took 0 bases from V and 3 from J, leaving 11 bases between them. Written as DNA, the CDR3 is TGCAGCGTTGAAGAGCTGGACCGCCACTATGGCTACACCTTC. This encodes CSVEELDRHYGYTF.

This sequence joins TRBV6-5 and TRBJ2-1; 7 bases fit TRBD1. The CDR3 sequence is 17 residues long. After removal of 0 bases from V and 0 bases from J, the junction contained 5 bases not matched to a gene. The germline CDR1 and CDR2 sequences are MNHEY and SVGAGI. CDR3 amino acids: CASSYSTGASSYNEQFF. The CDR3 DNA reads TGTGCCAGCAGTTACTCTACAGGGGCGAGCTCCTACAATGAGCAGTTCTTC.

This clonotype was counted a few times. The chain has TRBV20-1 and TRBJ2-7, with D unclear. This CDR3 comprises 14 residues. Trimming cost V 4 bases and J 3 bases, with 16 bases left between them. CDR1 and CDR2 (germline): DFQATT, SNEGSKA (reference sequence). CDR3 nucleotides: TGCAGTGCTACCGTAGGCTTCGAGAACTACGAGCAGTACTTC. Translation gives CSATVGFENYEQYF.

This chain links TRBV6-5 with TRBJ2-5; 7 bases are shared with TRBD1. Trimming took 1 base from V and 4 from J; bases not matched to a gene: 6. Germline V lookup: CDR1 MNHEY, CDR2 SVGAGI. This CDR3 spans 15 amino acids. The CDR3 DNA follows: TGTGCCAGCAGTTACTATAGGGGGCATGGAGAGACCCAGTACTTC. As protein: CASSYYRGHGETQYF.

The chain has TRBV5-1 and TRBJ1-6; D might be TRBD1 (5 bases). Germline V CDR1 and CDR2: SGHRS, YFSETQ. The V gene lost 5 bases and the J gene lost 0 bases, with 9 bases spanning the gap. CDR3 length equals 15 residues. CDR3 nucleotides: TGCGCCAGCAGGGATGACAGCTCCTATAATTCACCCCTCCACTTT. It translates to CASRDDSSYNSPLHF.

This clonotype was seen at least ten times. The chain has TRBV9 and TRBJ2-1; TRBD1 matches 7 bases. Germline V gene lookup returns CDR1 SGDLS and CDR2 YYNGEE. After removal of 5 bases from V and 2 bases from J, the junction contained 7 bases not matched to a gene. This CDR3 comprises 15 residues. The CDR3 sequence is CASRGQKATYNEQFF. Written as DNA, the CDR3 is TGTGCCAGCAGGGGACAGAAAGCGACCTACAATGAGCAGTTCTTC.

This clonotype has ten or more counts. This sequence joins TRBV29-1 and TRBJ2-1, with 9 bases that match TRBD1. This CDR3 contains 14 residues. Germline trimming cut 3 bases from V and 6 bases from J; bases unmatched to any gene: 6. The germline V gene encodes CDR1 SQVTM and CDR2 ANQGSEA. DNA of the CDR3: TGCAGCGTTGAGTCGGACAGGGGCGGCAATGAGCAGTTCTTC. This gives the protein CSVESDRGGNEQFF.

This clonotype was picked up many times. The chain links TRBV6-1 to TRBJ1-1; TRBD1 might be the D (5 bases). CDR3 length: 16 residues. V gave up 2 bases and J gave up 11 bases, with 24 bases separating them. The germline gives CDR1 MNHNS, CDR2 SASEGT. The CDR3 coding sequence is TGTGCCAGCAGTGAAACAGGTGGGGCAGGGAAGGTCTATGCTTTCTTT. Its protein product is CASSETGGAGKVYAFF.

The V gene is TRBV7-9, the J gene TRBJ2-1; TRBD2 aligns across 9 bases. CDR1 and CDR2 from the germline V gene are SEHNR and FQNEAQ (reference sequence). The CDR3 consists of 15 residues. V dropped 6 bases and J dropped 5; count of bases not matched to a gene: 8. The CDR3 loop is CASSISGSRNNEQFF. The DNA of the CDR3 is TGTGCCAGCAGTATTAGCGGGAGTAGAAACAATGAGCAGTTCTTC.

This clonotype was counted many times. The chain uses TRBV11-2 and TRBJ2-1; 7 nucleotides align to TRBD2. CDR1 SGHAT and CDR2 FQNNGV come from the germline V gene. The CDR3 has 15 amino acids. V lost 2 bases to trimming and J lost 5 bases; unmatched junction nucleotides: 6. CDR3 sequence: CASSLIGAGHNEQFF. CDR3 in DNA: TGTGCCAGCAGCTTAATCGGAGCGGGACACAATGAGCAGTTCTTC. The whole variable domain, remainder taken from reference TRBV11-2 and TRBJ2-1, is EAGVAQSPRYKIIEKRQSVAFWCNPISGHATLYWYQQILGQGPKLLIQFQNNGVVDDSQLPKDRFSAERLKGVDSTLKIQPAKLEDSAVYLCASSLIGAGHNEQFFGPGTRLTVL.

This clonotype was seen more than once but under ten times. The chain carries TRBV21-1 and TRBJ2-5; the table's D gene call, TRBD1, was not cross checked with the DNA. TRBV21-1 is tagged as a pseudogene. This CDR3 comprises 20 residues. This CDR3 is CASSEPNYQYRGRWEETQYF. CDR3 sequence (DNA): TGTGCCAGCAGCGAACCAAATTACCAATACAGGGGGCGTTGGGAAGAGACCCAGTACTTC.

This clonotype has a handful of counts. The rearrangement links TRBV20-1 to TRBJ2-7, with D possibly TRBD2 on 5 matching bases. Germline V gives CDR1 DFQATT, CDR2 SNEGSKA (reference sequence). CDR3 length: 12 residues. Trimming stripped 1 base from V and 5 bases from J, with 9 bases between. The CDR3 loop is CSARAGSHEQYF. CDR3 coding DNA: TGCAGTGCTAGAGCGGGATCCCACGAGCAGTACTTC.

The genes are TRBV9 and TRBJ1-1, with D unclear. Germline CDR1 is SGDLS and CDR2 is YYNGEE. Trimming cost V 0 bases and J 1 base, with 7 bases left between them. The CDR3 spans 14 residues. CDR3: CASSVDVGNTEAFF. The CDR3 DNA reads as TGTGCCAGCAGCGTAGACGTAGGGAACACTGAAGCTTTCTTT.